These 19 T cell receptor beta chains came from one sample sequenced in a study of cytomegalovirus exposure and HLA in healthy donors (dated by TCRdb to 2016 to 2017). The library was prepared using the immunoSEQ multiplex PCR assay. A mixture of 60 forward primers for TCR Vbeta segments and 13 reverse primers for TCR Jbeta segments was used in the multiplex PCR. Entries here come from immuneACCESS through TCRdb and include only in-frame sequences with V and J called. Some clones fail to appear in such tables; in the studies checked, an unresolved V gene covers under half of the shortfall, and the cause of the remainder is unknown. Across this sample there are 110,000 to 150,000 clones, with roughly four fifths seen only once. The ten largest clonotypes hold around 10% of the sample. The sequencing input was PBMCs. The receptor set was obtained from an older woman in good health and CMV-seropositive.

This clone showed up just a few times. V gene TRBV7-9 combines with J gene TRBJ2-7; D gene uncertain. The CDR3 covers 13 residues. V lost 2 bases and J lost 4, with 9 bases in between. Germline CDR1 SEHNR, CDR2 FQNEAQ (reference sequence). CDR3 DNA sequence: TGTGCCAGCAGCTTAAACTCCGAATACGAGCAGTACTTC. It translates to CASSLNSEYEQYF.

This clone has just a few counts. The chain recombines TRBV7-3 with TRBJ2-1, with 7 bases matching TRBD2. This CDR3 is built from 17 residues. V dropped 4 bases and J dropped 6; count of bases not matched to a gene: 15. Germline V lookup: CDR1 SGHTA, CDR2 FQGTGA. The DNA of the CDR3 is TGTGCCAGCAGCTCCTCGGATACAGCGGGATTGGCCAATGAGCAGTTCTTC. It translates to CASSSSDTAGLANEQFF.

This clone was detected only a few times. The chain employs TRBV5-8 and TRBJ2-1, with D possibly being TRBD1 (6 bases). CDR1 is SGHTS and CDR2 is YDEGEE in the germline V gene. The CDR3 has 13 residues. V dropped 4 bases and J dropped 4 bases, with 9 bases sitting between them. CDR3 DNA sequence: TGTGCCAGCAGCCGGACAGTTTACAATGAGCAGTTCTTC. It specifies CASSRTVYNEQFF.

V usage is TRBV7-9 and J usage is TRBJ2-5; D gene ambiguous. This CDR3 comprises 14 residues. Germline V gene data show CDR1 as SEHNR and CDR2 as FQNEAQ (reference sequence). With 1 base removed from V and 5 bases from J, the gap between germline ends came to 11 bases. CDR3 in amino acids: CASSLDPERETQYF. The CDR3 DNA reads TGTGCCAGCAGCTTAGACCCGGAGAGGGAGACCCAGTACTTC. The whole variable domain, remainder taken from reference TRBV7-9 and TRBJ2-5, is DTGVSQNPRHKITKRGQNVTFRCDPISEHNRLYWYRQTLGQGPEFLTYFQNEAQLEKSRLLSDRFSAERPKGSFSTLEIQRTEQGDSAMYLCASSLDPERETQYFGPGTRLLVL.

This rearrangement joins TRBV9 to TRBJ2-1; 13 bases are a match to TRBD2. Germline loops: CDR1 SGDLS, CDR2 YYNGEE. The J segment lost 7 bases and the V segment lost 4 bases, leaving 8 bases of the junction unmatched. The CDR3 spans 16 residues. CDR3 sequence (DNA): TGTGCCAGCAGCCCAGGACTAGCGGGAGATCTAAATGAGCAGTTCTTC. Its protein product is CASSPGLAGDLNEQFF. The full variable domain, completed using reference TRBV9 and TRBJ2-1, is DSGVTQTPKHLITATGQRVTLRCSPRSGDLSVYWYQQSLDQGLQFLIQYYNGEERAKGNILERFSAQQFPDLHSELNLSSLELGDSALYFCASSPGLAGDLNEQFFGPGTRLTVL.

This rearrangement joins TRBV7-9 to TRBJ1-1; 7 positions agree with TRBD1. Per the germline V gene, CDR1 is SEHNR and CDR2 is FQNEAQ (reference sequence). There are 15 residues in the CDR3. The V segment lost 2 bases and the J segment 1 base; nucleotides outside the gene matches: 4. CDR3 residues: CASSLTGAGNTEAFF. CDR3 bases: TGTGCCAGCAGCTTAACAGGGGCGGGGAACACTGAAGCTTTCTTT.

The sample holds a few counts of this clone. At one of its ends the junction is not consistent with the germline gene, which may arise from a read error. The J gene is TRBJ2-3, the V gene TRBV5-1, with D perhaps matching TRBD2 (6 bases). The CDR3 contains 15 residues. Germline loops: CDR1 SGHRS, CDR2 YFSETQ. The CDR3, as DNA: TGCGCCAGCGGCTTGGAGGGGCAAGTCACAGATACGCAGTATTTT. The encoded protein is CASGLEGQVTDTQYF.

In its sample, this clone was seen once. This rearrangement joins TRBV28 to TRBJ1-2; D perhaps matches TRBD1 (6 bases). The V and J ends lost 8 bases and 5 bases respectively, with 15 bases between them. CDR1 and CDR2 from the germline V gene are MDHEN and SYDVKM. The CDR3 extends over 13 amino acids. CDR3 DNA sequence: TGTGCCAGCCGCACAGGGCCACTTTATGGCTACACCTTC. Protein product: CASRTGPLYGYTF.

This chain joins TRBV10-3 and TRBJ1-3; D remains unclear. This CDR3 has 14 residues. The ends were cut back, 6 bases at V and 0 bases at J, with 9 bases in the middle. Germline V gene sequence: CDR1 ENHRY, CDR2 SYGVKD. CDR3 sequence: CAIRTDFSGNTIYF. The CDR3 bases are TGTGCCATCAGAACAGATTTCTCTGGAAACACCATATATTTT.

Here the CDR3 reads CASRASSGSSYTQYF. The CDR3 DNA follows: TGTGCCAGCAGAGCCTCTAGCGGGAGCTCATATACGCAGTATTTT. The rearrangement links TRBV28 to TRBJ2-3; the match to TRBD2 covers 10 bases. V was pared by 6 bases and J by 7 bases, with 10 bases of the junction left unmatched. The germline CDR1 and CDR2 sequences are MDHEN and SYDVKM. This CDR3 has 15 amino acids.

This clone has more than one count but fewer than ten. The rearrangement uses TRBV9 and TRBJ2-1; D unresolved. V lost 4 bases and J 0 bases, leaving 5 bases between the germline ends. The germline gives CDR1 SGDLS, CDR2 YYNGEE. The CDR3 sequence is 13 residues long. CDR3 DNA sequence: TGTGCCAGCAGCCCCAGCTCCTACAATGAGCAGTTCTTC. As protein: CASSPSSYNEQFF.

This chain links TRBV7-2 with TRBJ1-1; a possible D gene is TRBD1 (6 bases). The germline V and J ends were trimmed by 5 bases and 4 bases, with 11 bases remaining between them. CDR1 is SGHTA, CDR2 FQGNSA, per germline. The CDR3 totals 13 residues. The CDR3, as DNA: TGTGCCAGCAGCGCTGGACAGTCCACTGAAGCTTTCTTT. It specifies CASSAGQSTEAFF. The full variable domain, completed using reference TRBV7-2 and TRBJ1-1, is GAGVSQSPSNKVTEKGKDVELRCDPISGHTALYWYRQSLGQGLEFLIYFQGNSAPDKSGLPSDRFSAERTGGSVSTLTIQRTQQEDSAVYLCASSAGQSTEAFFGQGTRLTVV.

The chain carries TRBV5-4 and TRBJ1-5; no reliable D call. The germline V and J ends were trimmed by 4 bases and 0 bases, with 11 bases remaining between them. This CDR3 is built from 15 residues. Germline V lookup: CDR1 SGHNT, CDR2 YYREEE (reference sequence). For the CDR3, the DNA is TGTGCCAGCAGCGGCACGGGGTTTAGCAATCAGCCCCAGCATTTT. Its protein product is CASSGTGFSNQPQHF.

V is TRBV27 and J is TRBJ2-5, with D possibly being TRBD1 (5 bases). The CDR3 has 16 residues. V lost 0 bases, J lost 0 bases, and 11 bases lay in between. CDR1 is MNHEY, CDR2 SMNVEV, per germline (reference sequence). The DNA of the CDR3 is TGTGCCAGCAGTTTATCGGAGCGACAGTACCAAGAGACCCAGTACTTC. It encodes CASSLSERQYQETQYF.

V gene TRBV11-3 combines with J gene TRBJ2-5, with 8 bases that match TRBD2. This CDR3 spans 17 amino acids. Germline-derived CDR1 and CDR2 are SGHNT and YENEEA. With 5 bases clipped from V and 5 bases from J, the junction kept 16 bases outside the gene matches. CDR3 sequence: CASSARPLTGGRETQYF. CDR3 DNA sequence: TGTGCCAGCAGCGCGAGGCCCCTCACGGGAGGGCGGGAGACCCAGTACTTC. The full variable domain, with the rest looked up from reference TRBV11-3 and TRBJ2-5, is EAGVVQSPRYKIIEKKQPVAFWCNPISGHNTLYWYLQNLGQGPELLIRYENEEAVDDSQLPKDRFSAERLKGVDSTLKIQPAELGDSAVYLCASSARPLTGGRETQYFGPGTRLLVL.

As concerns this clone: Other DNA sequences within the sample encode an identical CDR3. The gene calls are TRBV5-1 and TRBJ2-5, with 9 bases lining up with TRBD1. Per germline, CDR1 SGHRS and CDR2 YFSETQ. Unmatched junction bases numbered 9, after V lost 4 bases and J lost 5 bases. The length of the CDR3 is 15 residues. CDR3 bases: TGCGCCAGCAGCAGCCGACAGGGGGACGGTGAGACCCAGTACTTC. Amino acid sequence: CASSSRQGDGETQYF.

The chain combines TRBV29-1 with TRBJ1-1; the D gene is possibly TRBD1 (5 bases). Trimming removed 6 bases from V and 4 bases from J, with 18 bases in between. The CDR3 spans 14 residues. In germline, CDR1 is SQVTM, CDR2 ANQGSEA. The CDR3 loop reads CSVLRGGVTTEAFF. In DNA, the CDR3 is TGCAGCGTCCTAAGGGGAGGGGTTACCACTGAAGCTTTCTTT.

The J gene is TRBJ1-1, the V gene TRBV5-1; D is perhaps TRBD1 (5 bases). V was trimmed by 5 bases and J by 1 base, leaving 12 bases between them. Germline V gene sequence: CDR1 SGHRS, CDR2 YFSETQ. This CDR3 is 14 amino acids long. The CDR3 sequence is CASRGGGGNTEAFF. The CDR3 DNA reads TGCGCCAGCAGGGGGGGTGGGGGGAACACTGAAGCTTTCTTT.

The rearrangement joins TRBV6-6 to TRBJ1-1, with D maybe TRBD1 (6 bases). CDR1 and CDR2 from the germline V gene are MNHNY and SVGAGI (reference sequence). V dropped 4 bases and J dropped 4 bases, with 13 bases sitting between them. This CDR3 is built from 14 residues. CDR3 region: CASSLGHPSTEAFF. CDR3 nucleotides: TGTGCCAGCAGTTTGGGACACCCGTCCACTGAAGCTTTCTTT.